This TCR beta chain is from a study of blood T cell repertoires in COVID-19. Overall study: Specimens from acute and convalescent COVID-19 originated in the United States, Italy and Spain. Sources were T cells, B-cell-depleted T cells, or PBMCs; the material itself was cDNA or gDNA.

Germline assignment: CDR1 MRHNA and CDR2 SNTAGT. The V end lost 0 bases, the J end lost 0 bases, and 6 bases lay between the germline ends. CDR3 length equals 15 residues. Original handling: Nucleated cell number was recorded as an estimate derived from reference gene primer amplification. The protocol was immunoSEQ multiplex PCR, while the TCRdb copy is restricted to in-frame clones and leaves out a portion. V and J calls and clone size follow that table, whereas D and trimming were derived from the DNA. The repertoire has about 80,000 clones, around 76% of them found once; the top ten carry about 15%.

V and J are TRBV6-4 and TRBJ2-1; tentatively, D is TRBD2 (6 bases). This clonotype originated in a human donor in a cohort sampled during active COVID-19. Sample: peripheral blood. The CDR3 coding sequence is TGTGCCAGCAGTGACTCTAGCGGCTCCTACAATGAGCAGTTCTTC. It yields the protein CASSDSSGSYNEQFF.